This T cell receptor beta chain was identified during a study of T cell clonality in common variable immunodeficiency. Overall study findings and caveats: TCRbeta clonality was increased in CVID versus healthy controls. Common variable immunodeficiency TCR beta sequences reportedly had fewer deletions and N-nucleotide insertions.

The protocol was immunoSEQ multiplex PCR, while the TCRdb copy is restricted to in-frame clones and leaves out a portion. This sample comprises about 23,000 clones, none seen once only. Germline CDR1 reads SNHLY; CDR2 reads FYNNEI. This CDR3 region has 13 residues. Trimming took 5 bases from V and 1 from J; bases not matched to a gene: 1. Reduced serum IgG, IgA and/or IgM plus specific antibody deficiency defined CVID. The CVID group had more than 12 females and approximately 30 males, mean age around 40. Replacement immunoglobulin had been given to every CVID subject for at least one year. This clone showed up many times. The antigen remains unidentified. The CDR3 goes on 3 residues after the read ends, and that part is filled in from the germline J gene.

Sequencing input: peripheral blood mononuclear cells. The rearrangement links TRBV2 to TRBJ1-1; 7 bases match TRBD1. This TCR derives from a human donor with common variable immunodeficiency. The CDR3 sequence is CASSQGENTEAFF. Incomplete CDR3 DNA: TGTGCCAGCAGTCAGGGGGAGAACACTGAA.